This T cell receptor (beta chain) was recorded in a study of cytomegalovirus exposure and HLA in healthy donors. The PCR ran on 60 Vbeta and 13 Jbeta primers. Clones were read by immunoSEQ multiplex PCR, and TCRdb kept only the in-frame ones, dropping some. The table includes 95,000 to 150,000 clones, under 20% detected once. V was pared by 3 bases and J by 5 bases, with 10 bases of the junction left unmatched. Per germline, CDR1 KGHSH and CDR2 LQKENI. The CDR3 is made up of 16 amino acids. The chain couples TRBV18 to TRBJ1-2; 9 nucleotides line up with TRBD1. The receptor comes from a female donor in good health and CMV-seropositive. Sequenced input: PBMCs. The CDR3 nucleotides are TGTGCCAGCTCACCGGGACAGGGAGTAGGGGGATATGGCTACACCTTC. This gives the protein CASSPGQGVGGYGYTF.